The 24 T cell receptor beta chains listed next were all sequenced from one sample in a study of control samples from healthy donors and cancer patients. Data came from immunoSEQ multiplex PCR; TCRdb stores just in-frame clones and leaves some out. The sample has about 120,000 clones, around 87% seen once. Sequencing input: blood. The receptor source for this set is a man between 60 and 75 years old in good health.

The rearrangement joins TRBV19 to TRBJ1-5; D possibly corresponds to TRBD1 (6 bases). Trimming removed 3 bases from V and 5 bases from J, with 14 bases in between. This CDR3 region has 15 residues. Germline-derived CDR1 and CDR2 are LNHDA and SQIVND (reference sequence). DNA of the CDR3: TGTGCCAGTAGTATCCTAGGGGGGCGGGATCAGCCCCAGCATTTT. Translating gives CASSILGGRDQPQHF.

J is TRBJ2-1 and V is TRBV10-3, with 12 nucleotides matching TRBD2. The germline gives CDR1 ENHRY, CDR2 SYGVKD. The CDR3 is 14 amino acids. V shed 7 bases, J shed 10 bases, and the junction held 8 bases outside the gene matches. The CDR3: CAINPSGGAQEQFF. As DNA, the CDR3 is TGTGCCATCAACCCTAGCGGGGGGGCACAGGAGCAGTTCTTC.

A single count supports this clone. This chain uses TRBV7-2 with TRBJ2-3; D ambiguous. This CDR3 comprises 12 residues. Germline CDR1 reads SGHTA; CDR2 reads FQGNSA. Trimming took off 3 bases at V and 4 bases at J, with 5 bases between the two ends. CDR3 DNA: TGTGCCAGCAGCTTTACGGCAGATACGCAGTATTTT. Amino acids: CASSFTADTQYF.

This chain joins TRBV28 and TRBJ1-2; TRBD1 aligns across 7 bases. This CDR3 region has 14 residues. Unmatched junction bases numbered 10, after V lost 8 bases and J lost 4 bases. Germline V gives CDR1 MDHEN, CDR2 SYDVKM. CDR3 nucleotides: TGTGCCAGCGGACCCGGACAGGTTACCTATGGCTACACCTTC. Its protein product is CASGPGQVTYGYTF.

The chain links TRBV7-8 to TRBJ1-6; tentative D call: TRBD1 (6 bases). This CDR3 has 15 residues. Between the trimmed V and J ends, which lost 1 base and 6 bases, there was a span of 10 bases. CDR1 SGHVS and CDR2 FQNEAQ come from the germline V gene. The DNA for the CDR3 is TGTGCCAGCAGCTTAGTTACAGGGACTAATTCACCCCTCCACTTT. Its protein is CASSLVTGTNSPLHF.

The chain joins TRBV3-1 (or the pseudogene TRBV3-2) to TRBJ1-3; 11 bases are a match to TRBD1. V shed 4 bases, J shed 0 bases, and the junction held 11 bases outside the gene matches. Germline values: CDR1 LGHDT, CDR2 YNNKEL (reference sequence). The CDR3 consists of 19 residues. The CDR3 nucleotides read TGTGCCAGCAGCCGCCAAGGTGGACAGGGGGCTCTCTCTGGAAACACCATATATTTT. Translated: CASSRQGGQGALSGNTIYF.

The V call is TRBV29-1, the J call TRBJ1-1; perhaps TRBD1 as D (5 bases). CDR1 is SQVTM and CDR2 is ANQGSEA in the germline V gene. This CDR3 is built from 13 residues. V lost 7 bases, J lost 11 bases, and 23 bases lay in between. CDR3 protein: CSGRSGGGGAAFF. CDR3 coding DNA: TGCAGCGGCCGCTCGGGGGGTGGAGGGGCGGCTTTCTTT.

The chain carries TRBV12-5 and TRBJ1-2; 7 bases fit TRBD1. After removal of 3 bases from V and 0 bases from J, the junction contained 10 bases not matched to a gene. The germline V gene encodes CDR1 LGHNT and CDR2 FRNRAP. CDR3 length: 17 amino acids. The chain's CDR3 is CASGFEMTGPSNYGYTF. As DNA, the CDR3 is TGTGCTAGTGGTTTTGAAATGACAGGGCCCTCTAACTATGGCTACACCTTC.

The chain couples TRBV28 to TRBJ2-5, with 7 bases aligning to TRBD1. Germline V gene data show CDR1 as MDHEN and CDR2 as SYDVKM. After removal of 5 bases from V and 9 bases from J, the junction contained 21 bases not matched to a gene. This CDR3 region has 17 residues. The CDR3 here is CASSPSYGDRVRGAQYF. The DNA for the CDR3 is TGTGCCAGCAGTCCCAGTTATGGGGACAGAGTTCGTGGGGCCCAGTACTTC. Full variable domain (missing parts from reference TRBV28 and TRBJ2-5): DVKVTQSSRYLVKRTGEKVFLECVQDMDHENMFWYRQDPGLGLRLIYFSYDVKMKEKGDIPEGYSVSREKKERFSLILESASTNQTSMYLCASSPSYGDRVRGAQYFGPGTRLLVL.

The chain combines TRBV10-3 with TRBJ1-1; TRBD1 might be the D (5 bases). The CDR3 consists of 11 residues. V was trimmed by 5 bases and J by 10 bases, leaving 11 bases between them. Looked up from germline, CDR1 is ENHRY and CDR2 is SYGVKD. The chain's CDR3 is CAISTGQSAFF. In nucleotides, the CDR3 is TGTGCCATCAGTACGGGGCAGTCAGCTTTCTTT.

This chain connects TRBV7-9 to TRBJ1-2, with TRBD1 as a possible D gene (6 bases). CDR1 SEHNR and CDR2 FQNEAQ come from the germline V gene (reference sequence). V was clipped by 5 bases and J by 0 bases, with 16 bases between them. The CDR3 has 16 residues. The DNA of the CDR3 is TGTGCCAGCAGCCCCCGCGGGGGGGGCACTAACTATGGCTACACCTTC. Its protein product is CASSPRGGGTNYGYTF. The full variable domain, in which reference TRBV7-9 and TRBJ1-2 provide the parts outside the CDR3, is DTGVSQNPRHKITKRGQNVTFRCDPISEHNRLYWYRQTLGQGPEFLTYFQNEAQLEKSRLLSDRFSAERPKGSFSTLEIQRTEQGDSAMYLCASSPRGGGTNYGYTFGSGTRLTVV.

The J gene is TRBJ1-4, the V gene TRBV19, with TRBD1 matching over 7 bases. The germline gives CDR1 LNHDA, CDR2 SQIVND (reference sequence). The V segment lost 7 bases and the J segment 4 bases; nucleotides outside the gene matches: 9. This CDR3 has 15 amino acids. CDR3 bases: TGTGCCAGTACAAGACAGGGTCTGGATAATGAAAAACTGTTTTTT. Translating gives CASTRQGLDNEKLFF.

The gene calls are TRBV9 and TRBJ1-2; D possibly corresponds to TRBD1 (6 bases). The CDR3 extends over 17 amino acids. Trimming removed 4 bases from V and 7 bases from J, with 26 bases in between. CDR1 is SGDLS, CDR2 YYNGEE, per germline. The CDR3 reads CASSPQNQKTGSAGYTF. The CDR3 DNA is TGTGCCAGCAGCCCCCAGAATCAAAAAACAGGGTCCGCTGGCTACACCTTC.

This clone was detected a few times. This rearrangement joins TRBV7-2 to TRBJ2-7, with TRBD1 matching over 7 bases. CDR1 and CDR2 from the germline V gene are SGHTA and FQGNSA. Germline trimming cut 5 bases from V and 4 bases from J; bases unmatched to any gene: 8. This CDR3 is 14 amino acids long. The CDR3 loop is CASSPRTGTYEQYF. DNA for the CDR3: TGTGCCAGCAGCCCCCGGACAGGAACTTACGAGCAGTACTTC. The full variable domain, completed using reference TRBV7-2 and TRBJ2-7, is GAGVSQSPSNKVTEKGKDVELRCDPISGHTALYWYRQSLGQGLEFLIYFQGNSAPDKSGLPSDRFSAERTGGSVSTLTIQRTQQEDSAVYLCASSPRTGTYEQYFGPGTRLTVT.

The chain links TRBV18 to TRBJ2-7; TRBD1 aligns across 10 bases. The germline CDR1 and CDR2 sequences are KGHSH and LQKENI. The CDR3 consists of 17 residues. The trim removed 4 bases at V and 6 bases at J, leaving 15 bases unmatched. This CDR3 reads CASSLSRDRGGLGEQYF. The CDR3 nucleotides read TGTGCCAGCTCACTAAGCCGGGACAGGGGAGGTTTGGGCGAGCAGTACTTC. Looking up the rest from reference TRBV18 and TRBJ2-7 gives the full variable domain: NAGVMQNPRHLVRRRGQEARLRCSPMKGHSHVYWYRQLPEEGLKFMVYLQKENIIDESGMPKERFSAEFPKEGPSILRIQQVVRGDSAAYFCASSLSRDRGGLGEQYFGPGTRLTVT.

The chain couples TRBV19 to TRBJ1-1; perhaps TRBD1 as D (5 bases). The CDR3 has 16 residues. V was trimmed by 1 base and J by 2 bases, leaving 14 bases between them. The V gene's germline CDR1 is LNHDA and CDR2 SQIVND (reference sequence). The CDR3 reads CASSIVTGTPNTEAFF. The CDR3 bases are TGTGCCAGTAGTATAGTAACCGGGACTCCCAACACTGAAGCTTTCTTT.

This clone has just a few counts. V usage is TRBV29-1 and J usage is TRBJ1-4; possible D gene TRBD1, 5 bases. The CDR3 has 14 amino acids. V lost 4 bases and J lost 6, with 15 bases in between. The germline V gene encodes CDR1 SQVTM and CDR2 ANQGSEA. The CDR3 is CSVGEGPLYEKLFF. For the CDR3, the DNA is TGCAGCGTTGGAGAGGGGCCATTATATGAAAAACTGTTTTTT.

This rearrangement joins TRBV3-1 (or the pseudogene TRBV3-2) to TRBJ1-2; D may be TRBD1 (5 bases). The CDR3 extends over 14 amino acids. The V gene's germline CDR1 is LGHDT and CDR2 YNNKEL (reference sequence). V lost 4 bases to trimming and J lost 3 bases, with 12 bases between them. The chain's CDR3 is CASSRQGYDYGYTF. In DNA, the CDR3 is TGTGCCAGCAGCCGCCAGGGATACGACTATGGCTACACCTTC.

The chain has TRBV24-1 and TRBJ2-3, with D tentatively TRBD2 (5 bases). Germline values: CDR1 KGHDR, CDR2 SFDVKD. V shed 0 bases and J shed 4 bases, with 7 bases lying between them. The CDR3 totals 14 residues. CDR3: CATSDLIGADTQYF. In nucleotides, the CDR3 is TGTGCCACCAGTGATTTGATCGGGGCAGATACGCAGTATTTT.

The chain links TRBV27 to TRBJ1-2; no firm D call. Germline V lookup: CDR1 MNHEY, CDR2 SMNVEV (reference sequence). Deletions cut 3 bases from V and 6 bases from J, with 11 bases between. The CDR3 loop spans 13 amino acids. DNA of the CDR3: TGTGCCAGCAGTTTCTCGGGCGGAGATGGCTACACCTTC. Translation: CASSFSGGDGYTF.

The J gene is TRBJ1-4, the V gene TRBV7-9, with TRBD1 identical over 7 bases. There are 17 residues in the CDR3. Losses at the gene ends were 2 bases for V and 7 bases for J; bases not matched to a gene: 13. Germline values: CDR1 SEHNR, CDR2 FQNEAQ (reference sequence). CDR3 bases: TGTGCCAGCAGCTTAACAATACCCGCAGGGGGTAGTGAAAAACTGTTTTTT. This codes for CASSLTIPAGGSEKLFF. Filled out from reference TRBV7-9 and TRBJ1-4, the complete variable domain reads DTGVSQNPRHKITKRGQNVTFRCDPISEHNRLYWYRQTLGQGPEFLTYFQNEAQLEKSRLLSDRFSAERPKGSFSTLEIQRTEQGDSAMYLCASSLTIPAGGSEKLFFGSGTQLSVL.

The chain employs TRBV7-2 and TRBJ2-2, with no clear D. V was clipped by 1 base and J by 2 bases, with 5 bases between them. The CDR3 consists of 14 residues. CDR1 is SGHTA and CDR2 is FQGNSA in the germline V gene. This CDR3 reads CASSLESNTGELFF. The CDR3 DNA is TGTGCCAGCAGCTTAGAAAGTAACACCGGGGAGCTGTTTTTT.

The chain combines TRBV7-2 with TRBJ2-7, with TRBD2 matching 9 bases. V lost 2 bases, J lost 3 bases, and 8 bases stayed unmatched. The CDR3 extends over 16 amino acids. Germline loops: CDR1 SGHTA, CDR2 FQGNSA. The CDR3, as DNA: TGTGCCAGCAGCTTAATCGTAGCGGGGGATGGCTACGAGCAGTACTTC. This encodes CASSLIVAGDGYEQYF.

This clone has more than one count but fewer than ten. The rearrangement links TRBV15 to TRBJ2-5; no definite D call. The CDR3 loop spans 15 amino acids. V was shortened by 1 base and J by 1 base, with 10 bases between the two germline ends. CDR1 and CDR2 from the germline V gene are LNHNV and YYDKDF (reference sequence). The CDR3 reads CATSRGMGSQETQYF. The CDR3 nucleotides read TGTGCCACCAGCAGAGGCATGGGCAGCCAAGAGACCCAGTACTTC.